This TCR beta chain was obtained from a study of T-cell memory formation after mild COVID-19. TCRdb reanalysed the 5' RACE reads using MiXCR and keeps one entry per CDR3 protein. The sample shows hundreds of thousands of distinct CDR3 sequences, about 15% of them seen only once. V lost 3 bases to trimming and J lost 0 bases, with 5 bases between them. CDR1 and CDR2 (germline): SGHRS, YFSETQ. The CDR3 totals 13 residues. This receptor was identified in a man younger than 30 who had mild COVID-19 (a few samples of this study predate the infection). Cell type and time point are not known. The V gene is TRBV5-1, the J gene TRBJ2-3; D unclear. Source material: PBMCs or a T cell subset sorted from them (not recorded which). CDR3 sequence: CASSSQSTDTQYF. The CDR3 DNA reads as TGCGCCAGCAGCTCCCAAAGCACAGATACGCAGTATTTT.